This TCR beta chain derives from a study of T-cell memory formation after mild COVID-19. Study as a whole: Among the donors, TCR clusters were largely specific to each donor.

General study findings and limits: Pre-infection memory harbored some responding clones, suggesting cross-reactive memory joined.

The TCR alpha and TCR beta cDNA libraries, bearing sample barcodes and UMIs, were generated by 5'RACE using constant-segment primers. TCRdb used MiXCR to reprocess the 5' RACE reads, holding one entry per CDR3 protein. This sample yields 350,000 to 500,000 distinct CDR3 sequences, of which 20% to 30% are seen a single time; around 13% belongs to the top ten. Concerning this clonotype itself: The antigen remains unidentified. An end of the junction differs from the germline gene, which may be a read error.

This CDR3 is 11 amino acids long. Per the germline V gene, CDR1 is SGHDN and CDR2 is FVKESK. The source is an adult woman who had mild COVID-19 (a few samples of this study predate the infection). Cell type and time point are not known. The J gene is TRBJ1-1, the V gene TRBV14; D gene unclear. Material for sequencing was PBMCs or a T cell subset sorted from them (not recorded which). The CDR3, as DNA: TGTGCCAGCAGCCAGGCGCTATCTCTCTTGTTT. As protein: CASSQALSLLF.